This T cell receptor (beta chain) was recorded in a study of blood T cell repertoires in COVID-19. About the study: Samples came from the United States, Italy and Spain, spanning acute and convalescent COVID-19. PBMCs, B-cell-depleted T cells, or T cells were the source of the cDNA or gDNA that made up the material.

Methods used by the authors: Quantification of nucleated cells was approximated via reference gene primer amplification. Data came from immunoSEQ multiplex PCR; TCRdb stores just in-frame clones and leaves some out. The DNA was the basis for D and trimming; V, J and clone size are from that table. This table holds 100,000 to 150,000 clones, approximately 90% found once. V was shortened by 6 bases and J by 6 bases, with 14 bases between the two germline ends. The CDR3 sequence is 13 residues long. CDR1 and CDR2 (germline): ENHRY, SYGVKD. Sample: peripheral blood. The clonotype was recovered from a man between 50 and 59 years old with acute or convalescent COVID-19. This chain links TRBV10-3 with TRBJ1-2; unclear D gene. CDR3 coding DNA: TGTGCCATCAGGGTGACTGATGTTAATGGCTACACCTTC. It translates to CAIRVTDVNGYTF.